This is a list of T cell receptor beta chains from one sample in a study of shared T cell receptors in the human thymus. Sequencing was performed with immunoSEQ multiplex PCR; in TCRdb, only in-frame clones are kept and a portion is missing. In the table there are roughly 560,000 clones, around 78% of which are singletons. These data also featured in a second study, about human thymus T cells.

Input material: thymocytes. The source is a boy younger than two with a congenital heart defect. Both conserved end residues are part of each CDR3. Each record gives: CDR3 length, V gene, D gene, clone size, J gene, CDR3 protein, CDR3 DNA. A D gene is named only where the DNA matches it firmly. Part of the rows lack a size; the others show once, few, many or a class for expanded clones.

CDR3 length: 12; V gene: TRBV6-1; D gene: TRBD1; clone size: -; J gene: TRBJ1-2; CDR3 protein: CASSTQGQGYTF; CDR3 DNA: TGTGCCAGCAGTACACAGGGGCAAGGCTACACCTTC
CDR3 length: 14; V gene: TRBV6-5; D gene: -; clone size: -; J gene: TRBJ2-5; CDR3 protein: CASSPGTPKETQYF; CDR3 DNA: TGTGCCAGCAGCCCCGGGACACCAAAAGAGACCCAGTACTTC
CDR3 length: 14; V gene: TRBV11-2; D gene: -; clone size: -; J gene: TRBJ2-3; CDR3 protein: CASSSLTSPDTQYF; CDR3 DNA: TGTGCCAGCAGCTCCCTTACTAGCCCAGATACGCAGTATTTT
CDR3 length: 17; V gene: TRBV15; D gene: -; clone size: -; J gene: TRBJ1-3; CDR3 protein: CATSSRLDSFSGNTIYF; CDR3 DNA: TGTGCCACCAGCAGTAGGTTGGACAGCTTCTCTGGAAACACCATATATTTT
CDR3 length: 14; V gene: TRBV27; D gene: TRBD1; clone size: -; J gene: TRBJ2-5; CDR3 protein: CASSRQGREETQYF; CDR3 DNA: TGTGCCAGCAGTCGACAGGGAAGGGAAGAGACCCAGTACTTC
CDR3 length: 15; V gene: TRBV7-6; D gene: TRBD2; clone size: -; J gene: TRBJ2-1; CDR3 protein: CASSFPSGRYNEQFF; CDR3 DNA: TGTGCCAGCAGCTTCCCTAGCGGGAGATACAATGAGCAGTTCTTC
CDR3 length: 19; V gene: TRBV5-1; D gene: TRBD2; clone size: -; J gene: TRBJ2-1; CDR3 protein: CASSLDFGEWTSSVREQFF; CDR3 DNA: TGCGCCAGCAGCTTAGACTTTGGGGAGTGGACTAGCAGCGTTCGTGAGCAGTTCTTC
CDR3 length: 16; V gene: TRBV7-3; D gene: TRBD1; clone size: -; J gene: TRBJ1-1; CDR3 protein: CASSLRDRGLNTEAFF; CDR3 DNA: TGTGCCAGCAGCTTAAGGGACAGGGGTCTGAACACTGAAGCTTTCTTT
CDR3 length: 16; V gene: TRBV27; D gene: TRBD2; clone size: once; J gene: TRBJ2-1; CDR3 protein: CASSTHGTSGYNEQFF; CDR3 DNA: TGTGCCAGCAGTACCCACGGGACTAGCGGGTACAATGAGCAGTTCTTC
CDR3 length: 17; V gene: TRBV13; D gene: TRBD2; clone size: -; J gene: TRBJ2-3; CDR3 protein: CASSPPGELAGRDTQYF; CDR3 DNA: TGTGCCAGCAGCCCTCCGGGGGAACTAGCGGGCCGAGATACGCAGTATTTT
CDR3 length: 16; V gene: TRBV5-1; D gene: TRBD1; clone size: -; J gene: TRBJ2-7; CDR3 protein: CASSLRETGEEVEQYF; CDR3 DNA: TGCGCCAGCAGCTTGCGGGAGACAGGGGAGGAAGTCGAGCAGTACTTC
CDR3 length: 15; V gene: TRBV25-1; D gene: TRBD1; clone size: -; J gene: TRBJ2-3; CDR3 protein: CASSGQGFRTDTQYF; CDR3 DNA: TGTGCCAGCAGTGGACAGGGTTTCCGCACAGATACGCAGTATTTT
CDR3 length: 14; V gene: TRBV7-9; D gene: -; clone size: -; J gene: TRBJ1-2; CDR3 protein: CASSSPLASYGYTF; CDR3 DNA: TGTGCCAGCAGCTCCCCCTTAGCCTCCTATGGCTACACCTTC
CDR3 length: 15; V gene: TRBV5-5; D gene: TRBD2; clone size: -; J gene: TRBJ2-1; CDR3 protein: CASSLSGATFNEQFF; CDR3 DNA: TGTGCCAGCAGCCTTAGCGGGGCGACTTTCAATGAGCAGTTCTTC
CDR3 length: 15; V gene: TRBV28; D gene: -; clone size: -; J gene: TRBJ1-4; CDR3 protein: CASSHGWMPNEKLFF; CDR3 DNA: TGTGCCAGCAGTCACGGGTGGATGCCTAATGAAAAACTGTTTTTT
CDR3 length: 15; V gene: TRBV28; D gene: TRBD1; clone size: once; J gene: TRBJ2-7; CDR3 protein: CASSYPGTGYYEQYF; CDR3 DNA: TGTGCCAGCAGTTACCCCGGGACAGGGTACTACGAGCAGTACTTC
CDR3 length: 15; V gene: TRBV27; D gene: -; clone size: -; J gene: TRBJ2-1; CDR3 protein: CASSFVAGRYNEQFF; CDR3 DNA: TGTGCCAGCAGTTTCGTGGCAGGGAGGTACAATGAGCAGTTCTTC
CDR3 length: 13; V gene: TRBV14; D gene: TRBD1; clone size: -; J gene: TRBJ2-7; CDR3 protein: CASSQGQTYEQYF; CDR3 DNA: TGTGCCAGCAGCCAGGGACAGACCTACGAGCAGTACTTC
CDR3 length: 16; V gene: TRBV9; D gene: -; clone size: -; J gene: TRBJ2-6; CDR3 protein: CASSARVSSGANVLTF; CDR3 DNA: TGTGCCAGCAGCGCGCGGGTTAGCTCTGGGGCCAACGTCCTGACTTTC
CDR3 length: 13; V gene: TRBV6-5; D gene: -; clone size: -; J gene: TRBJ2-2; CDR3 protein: CASSHGVPGELFF; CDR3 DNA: TGTGCCAGCAGCCACGGGGTGCCCGGGGAGCTGTTTTTT
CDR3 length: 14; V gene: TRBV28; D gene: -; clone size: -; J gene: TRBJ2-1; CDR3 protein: CASLSLVRSREQFF; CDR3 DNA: TGTGCCAGCCTCTCCTTAGTCCGGAGTCGTGAGCAGTTCTTC
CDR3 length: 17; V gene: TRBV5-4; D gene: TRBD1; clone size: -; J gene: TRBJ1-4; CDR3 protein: CASSTGQGGGTNEKLFF; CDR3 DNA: TGTGCCAGCAGCACTGGACAGGGGGGTGGAACTAATGAAAAACTGTTTTTT
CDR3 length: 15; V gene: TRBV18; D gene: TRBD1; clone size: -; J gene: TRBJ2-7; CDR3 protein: CASSPRGQVRHEQYF; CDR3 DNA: TGTGCCAGCTCCCCCCGGGGACAGGTAAGGCACGAGCAGTACTTC
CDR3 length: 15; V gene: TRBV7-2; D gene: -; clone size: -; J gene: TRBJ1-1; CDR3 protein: CASSWTGTLNTEAFF; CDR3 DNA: TGTGCCAGCAGCTGGACCGGGACACTGAACACTGAAGCTTTCTTT
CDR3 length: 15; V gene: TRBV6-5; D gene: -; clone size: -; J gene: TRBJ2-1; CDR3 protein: CASIGVPENSHEQFF; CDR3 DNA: TGTGCCAGCATCGGGGTCCCAGAAAACAGCCATGAGCAGTTCTTC
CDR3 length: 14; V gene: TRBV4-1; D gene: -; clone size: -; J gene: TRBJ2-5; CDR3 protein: CASSRGQGMETQYF; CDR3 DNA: TGCGCCAGCAGTCGAGGCCAGGGGATGGAGACCCAGTACTTC
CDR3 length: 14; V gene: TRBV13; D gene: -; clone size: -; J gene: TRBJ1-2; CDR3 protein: CASSMEGRAYGYTF; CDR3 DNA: TGTGCCAGCAGCATGGAAGGGCGGGCCTATGGCTACACCTTC
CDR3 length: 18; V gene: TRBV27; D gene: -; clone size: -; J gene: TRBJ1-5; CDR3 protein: CASSPTTTGTYSNQPQHF; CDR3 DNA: TGTGCCAGCAGTCCAACCACAACAGGGACCTATAGCAATCAGCCCCAGCATTTT
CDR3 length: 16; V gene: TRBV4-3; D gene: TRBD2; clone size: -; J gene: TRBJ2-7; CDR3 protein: CASSPGGVAGVYEQYF; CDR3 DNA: TGCGCCAGCAGCCCAGGCGGGGTAGCGGGGGTCTACGAGCAGTACTTC
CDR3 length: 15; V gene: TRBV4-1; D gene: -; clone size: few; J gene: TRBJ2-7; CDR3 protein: CASSQDKDFSYEQYF; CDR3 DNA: TGCGCCAGCAGCCAAGATAAAGACTTCTCCTACGAGCAGTACTTC
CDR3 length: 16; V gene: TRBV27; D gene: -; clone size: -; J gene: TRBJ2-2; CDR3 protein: CASSSDGIRITGELFF; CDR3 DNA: TGTGCCAGCAGTTCCGACGGGATTAGAATCACCGGGGAGCTGTTTTTT
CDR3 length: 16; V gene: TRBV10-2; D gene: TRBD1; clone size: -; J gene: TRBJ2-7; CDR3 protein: CASSPTTGASSYEQYF; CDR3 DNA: TGCGCCAGCAGCCCAACTACAGGGGCCAGCTCCTACGAGCAGTACTTC
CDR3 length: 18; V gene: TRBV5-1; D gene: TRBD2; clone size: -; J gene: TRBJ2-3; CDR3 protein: CASSSPALAGVNTDTQYF; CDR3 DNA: TGCGCCAGCAGCTCTCCAGCTCTAGCGGGAGTTAACACAGATACGCAGTATTTT
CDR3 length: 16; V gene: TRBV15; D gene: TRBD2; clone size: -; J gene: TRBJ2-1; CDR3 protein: CATSRPLAGGHNEQFF; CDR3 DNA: TGTGCCACCAGCAGGCCTCTAGCGGGAGGCCACAATGAGCAGTTCTTC
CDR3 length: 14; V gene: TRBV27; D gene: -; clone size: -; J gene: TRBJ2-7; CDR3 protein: CASSLAGSSYEQYF; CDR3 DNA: TGTGCCAGCAGTTTAGCGGGGAGCTCCTACGAGCAGTACTTC
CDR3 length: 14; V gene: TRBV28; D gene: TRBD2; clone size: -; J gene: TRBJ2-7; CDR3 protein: CASSFSGLAYEQYF; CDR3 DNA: TGTGCCAGCAGTTTCTCGGGACTAGCCTACGAGCAGTACTTC
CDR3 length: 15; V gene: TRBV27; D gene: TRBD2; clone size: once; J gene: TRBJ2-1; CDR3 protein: CASSNLAVAYNEQFF; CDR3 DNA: TGTGCCAGTAGCAACCTAGCGGTCGCCTACAATGAGCAGTTCTTC